These T cell receptor beta chains were read from a single sample in a study of cytomegalovirus exposure and HLA in healthy donors. Data came from immunoSEQ multiplex PCR; TCRdb stores just in-frame clones and leaves some out. This table has hundreds of thousands of clones, approximately 80% appearing once. The specimen was PBMCs. These receptors were obtained from a woman in her thirties in good health and CMV-seropositive. Each CDR3 is given with its conserved first and last residue. The order of the fields is CDR3 protein, CDR3 DNA, clone size, D gene, J gene, CDR3 length, V gene. The D gene is left open where the match is weak. The size field is filled for only some rows; it gives once, few, many or a size class.

CDR3: CASEGTGLNTEAFF
DNA: TGTGCCAGCGAGGGGACAGGGTTGAACACTGAAGCTTTCTTT
size: -
D: TRBD1
J: TRBJ1-1
length: 14
V: TRBV6-5

CDR3: CASSVGGQGYHEQYF
DNA: TGTGCCAGCAGCGTAGGGGGACAGGGCTACCACGAGCAGTACTTC
size: -
D: TRBD1
J: TRBJ2-7
length: 15
V: TRBV9

CDR3: CASSKGSPSYNEQFF
DNA: TGTGCCAGTAGTAAAGGCTCCCCTTCCTACAATGAGCAGTTCTTC
size: -
D: -
J: TRBJ2-1
length: 15
V: TRBV19

CDR3: CASSYKQGALEQYF
DNA: TGTGCCAGCAGTTATAAACAGGGGGCTCTCGAGCAGTACTTC
size: -
D: TRBD1
J: TRBJ2-7
length: 14
V: TRBV6-5

CDR3: CASSIGQGFSRGEQYF
DNA: TGTGCCAGTAGTATCGGACAGGGATTTTCGCGGGGGGAGCAGTACTTC
size: once
D: -
J: TRBJ2-7
length: 16
V: TRBV19

CDR3: CASSYSTSGDRETQYF
DNA: TGTGCCAGCAGTTACTCGACAAGCGGGGATAGGGAGACCCAGTACTTC
size: -
D: TRBD2
J: TRBJ2-5
length: 16
V: TRBV6-6

CDR3: CASSYSLNTEAFF
DNA: TGTGCCAGCAGTTACTCTCTGAACACTGAAGCTTTCTTT
size: once
D: -
J: TRBJ1-1
length: 13
V: TRBV6-5

CDR3: CASSLASPQGYGYTF
DNA: TGCGCCAGCAGCTTGGCCTCACCTCAGGGGTATGGCTACACCTTC
size: -
D: -
J: TRBJ1-2
length: 15
V: TRBV5-1

CDR3: CASSLVSYWHEQYF
DNA: TGTGCCAGCAGCTTGGTTAGTTACTGGCACGAGCAGTACTTC
size: -
D: -
J: TRBJ2-7
length: 14
V: TRBV5-6

CDR3: CASSSTDTQYF
DNA: TGTGCCAGCAGCTCCACAGATACGCAGTATTTT
size: -
D: -
J: TRBJ2-3
length: 11
V: TRBV27

CDR3: CASSSPGGLDTQYF
DNA: TGTGCCAGCAGCTCACCCGGAGGCCTGGATACGCAGTATTTT
size: few
D: -
J: TRBJ2-3
length: 14
V: TRBV7-9

CDR3: CASSAGQGGINEQYF
DNA: TGTGCCAGTAGTGCGGGACAGGGCGGAATCAACGAGCAGTACTTC
size: -
D: TRBD1
J: TRBJ2-7
length: 15
V: TRBV19

CDR3: CASRLAGGPFNEQFF
DNA: TGTGCCAGCAGACTAGCGGGAGGGCCCTTTAATGAGCAGTTCTTC
size: -
D: TRBD2
J: TRBJ2-1
length: 15
V: TRBV27

CDR3: CASSSGGLPEAFF
DNA: TGTGCCAGCAGTTCCGGGGGTTTACCTGAAGCTTTCTTT
size: -
D: -
J: TRBJ1-1
length: 13
V: TRBV28

CDR3: CASSYSRDESYEQYF
DNA: TGTGCCAGCAGTTACTCTAGGGACGAGTCCTACGAGCAGTACTTC
size: -
D: -
J: TRBJ2-7
length: 15
V: TRBV6-5

CDR3: CASSVAGTGLQEQYF
DNA: TGTGCCAGCAGCGTAGCTGGGACAGGACTGCAGGAGCAGTACTTC
size: -
D: TRBD1
J: TRBJ2-7
length: 15
V: TRBV9

CDR3: CASSLLGGGPPYNEQFF
DNA: TGTGCCAGCAGTTTATTGGGGGGAGGGCCCCCCTACAATGAGCAGTTCTTC
size: -
D: TRBD2
J: TRBJ2-1
length: 17
V: TRBV27

CDR3: CATGTSEAYEQYF
DNA: TGTGCTACCGGGACTAGCGAGGCCTACGAGCAGTACTTC
size: -
D: TRBD2
J: TRBJ2-7
length: 13
V: TRBV12-5

CDR3: CSVYTGGITEAFF
DNA: TGCAGCGTCTATACAGGGGGCATCACTGAAGCTTTCTTT
size: -
D: TRBD1
J: TRBJ1-1
length: 13
V: TRBV29-1

CDR3: CASSNNQPQHF
DNA: TGTGCCAGCAGCAATAATCAGCCCCAGCATTTT
size: many
D: -
J: TRBJ1-5
length: 11
V: TRBV21-1

CDR3: CASSHRKGEAEAFF
DNA: TGTGCCAGCAGCCACAGGAAGGGGGAAGCTGAAGCTTTCTTT
size: once
D: -
J: TRBJ1-1
length: 14
V: TRBV11-3

CDR3: CASSHSSDTQYF
DNA: TGCGCCAGCAGCCACTCCTCAGATACGCAGTATTTT
size: -
D: -
J: TRBJ2-3
length: 12
V: TRBV4-1

CDR3: CATSRADLNTEAFF
DNA: TGTGCCACCAGCAGAGCGGACCTGAACACTGAAGCTTTCTTT
size: -
D: -
J: TRBJ1-1
length: 14
V: TRBV15

CDR3: CAWRMHYTYNEQFF
DNA: TGTGCCTGGAGAATGCACTATACCTACAATGAGCAGTTCTTC
size: -
D: -
J: TRBJ2-1
length: 14
V: TRBV30

CDR3: CASSLGWLQVGEQYF
DNA: TGCGCCAGCAGCTTGGGATGGCTTCAAGTCGGGGAGCAGTACTTC
size: -
D: -
J: TRBJ2-7
length: 15
V: TRBV5-1

CDR3: CASSLESYEQYF
DNA: TGTGCCAGCAGCTTAGAGTCTTACGAGCAGTACTTC
size: -
D: -
J: TRBJ2-7
length: 12
V: TRBV13

CDR3: CASSASGSSGANVLTF
DNA: TGTGCCAGCAGTGCCTCAGGGAGCTCTGGGGCCAACGTCCTGACTTTC
size: -
D: -
J: TRBJ2-6
length: 16
V: TRBV6-1

CDR3: CASSVDTTAVQPQHF
DNA: TGTGCCAGCAGCGTGGACACCACTGCGGTTCAGCCCCAGCATTTT
size: -
D: -
J: TRBJ1-5
length: 15
V: TRBV5-4

CDR3: CASSTPAGVNTGELFF
DNA: TGTGCCAGCAGCACACCAGCGGGAGTGAACACCGGGGAGCTGTTTTTT
size: -
D: TRBD2
J: TRBJ2-2
length: 16
V: TRBV7-9

CDR3: CASSWGTGAYEQYF
DNA: TGTGCCAGCAGTTGGGGGACAGGGGCCTACGAGCAGTACTTC
size: -
D: TRBD1
J: TRBJ2-7
length: 14
V: TRBV27

CDR3: CAWEEREASYEQYF
DNA: TGTGCCTGGGAGGAGCGGGAGGCCTCCTACGAGCAGTACTTC
size: -
D: TRBD2
J: TRBJ2-7
length: 14
V: TRBV30

CDR3: CASSGTSGRTGELFF
DNA: TGTGCCAGCAGCGGGACTAGCGGGAGAACCGGGGAGCTGTTTTTT
size: -
D: TRBD2
J: TRBJ2-2
length: 15
V: TRBV5-4

CDR3: CASSADRSPPRGYTF
DNA: TGCGCCAGCAGCGCCGACAGGAGCCCACCCCGGGGCTACACCTTC
size: -
D: -
J: TRBJ1-2
length: 15
V: TRBV5-1

CDR3: CAWSRAGGTDTQYF
DNA: TGTGCCTGGAGTAGGGCGGGTGGCACAGATACGCAGTATTTT
size: -
D: -
J: TRBJ2-3
length: 14
V: TRBV30

CDR3: CATGTSGKGDEQFF
DNA: TGCGCCACAGGGACTAGCGGGAAAGGCGATGAGCAGTTCTTC
size: -
D: TRBD2
J: TRBJ2-1
length: 14
V: TRBV10-1

CDR3: CASGLPPDLLGGYTF
DNA: TGTGCTAGTGGTTTGCCCCCCGACCTTCTCGGTGGCTACACCTTC
size: -
D: -
J: TRBJ1-2
length: 15
V: TRBV12-5

CDR3: CARSHAILAVTYEQYF
DNA: TGTGCCAGAAGCCATGCGATTTTAGCGGTTACCTACGAGCAGTACTTC
size: -
D: -
J: TRBJ2-7
length: 16
V: TRBV5-3

CDR3: CASSDNRQETQYF
DNA: TGTGCCAGCAGTGATAACAGACAAGAGACCCAGTACTTC
size: few
D: -
J: TRBJ2-5
length: 13
V: TRBV27

CDR3: CASSLDPAAGDYGYTF
DNA: TGTGCCAGCAGCTTGGATCCAGCCGCGGGGGACTATGGCTACACCTTC
size: -
D: -
J: TRBJ1-2
length: 16
V: TRBV5-6

CDR3: CASSLWASPGANVLTF
DNA: TGTGCCAGCAGCTTATGGGCTTCCCCTGGGGCCAACGTCCTGACTTTC
size: -
D: -
J: TRBJ2-6
length: 16
V: TRBV11-1

CDR3: CASSEYTGNYNEQFF
DNA: TGTGCCAGCAGTGAATATACAGGGAACTACAATGAGCAGTTCTTC
size: once
D: -
J: TRBJ2-1
length: 15
V: TRBV25-1

CDR3: CASSFYRGEQYF
DNA: TGTGCCAGCAGCTTCTACAGGGGCGAGCAGTACTTC
size: -
D: TRBD1
J: TRBJ2-7
length: 12
V: TRBV5-6

CDR3: CASSPPGADTQYF
DNA: TGTGCCAGCAGCCCCCCGGGGGCAGATACGCAGTATTTT
size: -
D: -
J: TRBJ2-3
length: 13
V: TRBV9

CDR3: CASGVNMGSQPQHF
DNA: TGTGCCAGCGGAGTCAATATGGGGAGTCAGCCCCAGCATTTT
size: -
D: -
J: TRBJ1-5
length: 14
V: TRBV28

CDR3: CAWSPGTGPNYGYTF
DNA: TGTGCCTGGAGTCCTGGTACGGGTCCTAACTATGGCTACACCTTC
size: -
D: -
J: TRBJ1-2
length: 15
V: TRBV30

CDR3: CAVLPRVGGTDTQYF
DNA: TGTGCCGTCCTGCCCAGGGTGGGAGGCACAGATACGCAGTATTTT
size: -
D: -
J: TRBJ2-3
length: 15
V: TRBV10-3

CDR3: CASSYSFRDIELFF
DNA: TGTGCCAGCAGTTACTCTTTTCGAGACATCGAGCTGTTTTTT
size: -
D: -
J: TRBJ2-2
length: 14
V: TRBV6-5

CDR3: CASRPHTGPYGYTF
DNA: TGTGCCAGCAGGCCGCATACGGGGCCCTATGGCTACACCTTC
size: few
D: -
J: TRBJ1-2
length: 14
V: TRBV28

CDR3: CAWSVAGLLNTEAFF
DNA: TGTGCCTGGAGTGTAGCTGGCCTACTGAACACTGAAGCTTTCTTT
size: -
D: -
J: TRBJ1-1
length: 15
V: TRBV30

CDR3: CASSPGQGDTEAFF
DNA: TGTGCCAGCAGTCCCGGACAGGGGGACACTGAAGCTTTCTTT
size: -
D: TRBD1
J: TRBJ1-1
length: 14
V: TRBV28

CDR3: CSVSTSSNTDTQYF
DNA: TGCAGCGTTAGTACTAGCTCCAACACAGATACGCAGTATTTT
size: -
D: -
J: TRBJ2-3
length: 14
V: TRBV29-1

CDR3: CASSLMGSDYGYTF
DNA: TGTGCCAGCAGCTTGATGGGTTCTGACTATGGCTACACCTTC
size: -
D: -
J: TRBJ1-2
length: 14
V: TRBV5-4

CDR3: CASSSGTGYSGYTF
DNA: TGCGCCAGCAGCAGTGGGACAGGGTACAGTGGCTACACCTTC
size: -
D: TRBD1
J: TRBJ1-2
length: 14
V: TRBV5-1

CDR3: CSVEGTEESYEQYF
DNA: TGCAGCGTGGAAGGGACAGAGGAAAGCTACGAGCAGTACTTC
size: -
D: TRBD1
J: TRBJ2-7
length: 14
V: TRBV29-1